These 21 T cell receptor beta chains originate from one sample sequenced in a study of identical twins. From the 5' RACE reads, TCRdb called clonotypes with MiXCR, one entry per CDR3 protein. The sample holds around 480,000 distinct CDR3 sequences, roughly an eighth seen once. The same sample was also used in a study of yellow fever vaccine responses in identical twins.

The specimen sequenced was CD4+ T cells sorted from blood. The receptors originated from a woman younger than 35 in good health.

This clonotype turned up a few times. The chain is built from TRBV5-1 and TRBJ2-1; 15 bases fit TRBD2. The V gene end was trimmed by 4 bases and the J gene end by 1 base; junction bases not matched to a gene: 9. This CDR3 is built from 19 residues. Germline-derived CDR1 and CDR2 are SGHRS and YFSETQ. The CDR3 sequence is CASSLGLAGGRGSYNEQFF. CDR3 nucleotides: TGCGCCAGCAGCCTAGGACTAGCGGGGGGGCGTGGGTCCTACAATGAGCAGTTCTTC.

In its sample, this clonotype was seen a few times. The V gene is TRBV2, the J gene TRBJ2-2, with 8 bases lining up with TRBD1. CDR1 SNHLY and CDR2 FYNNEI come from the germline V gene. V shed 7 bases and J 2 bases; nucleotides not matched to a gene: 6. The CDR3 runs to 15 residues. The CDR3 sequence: CASTGQGLNTGELFF. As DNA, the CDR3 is TGTGCCAGCACTGGACAGGGACTTAACACCGGGGAGCTGTTTTTT. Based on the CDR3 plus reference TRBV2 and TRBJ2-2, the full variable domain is EPEVTQTPSHQVTQMGQEVILRCVPISNHLYFYWYRQILGQKVEFLVSFYNNEISEKSEIFDDQFSVERPDGSNFTLKIRSTKLEDSAMYFCASTGQGLNTGELFFGEGSRLTVL.

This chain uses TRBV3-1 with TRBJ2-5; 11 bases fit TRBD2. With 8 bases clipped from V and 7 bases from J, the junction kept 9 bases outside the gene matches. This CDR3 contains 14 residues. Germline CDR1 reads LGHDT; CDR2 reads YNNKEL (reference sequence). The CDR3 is CASQVAGGPGTQYF. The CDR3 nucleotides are TGTGCCAGCCAAGTAGCGGGAGGGCCCGGGACCCAGTACTTC.

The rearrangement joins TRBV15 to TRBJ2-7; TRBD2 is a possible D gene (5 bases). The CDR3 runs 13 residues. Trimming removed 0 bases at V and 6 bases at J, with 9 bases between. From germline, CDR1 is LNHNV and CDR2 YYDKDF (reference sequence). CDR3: CATSRDRGFEQYF. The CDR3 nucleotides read TGTGCCACCAGCAGAGATCGCGGGTTCGAGCAGTACTTC.

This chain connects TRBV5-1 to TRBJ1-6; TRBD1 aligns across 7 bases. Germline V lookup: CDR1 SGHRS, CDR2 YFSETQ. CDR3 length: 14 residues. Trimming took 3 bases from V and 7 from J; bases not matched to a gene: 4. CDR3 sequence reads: CASSYRGENSPLHF. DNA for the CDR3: TGCGCCAGCAGCTACAGGGGTGAGAATTCACCCCTCCACTTT.

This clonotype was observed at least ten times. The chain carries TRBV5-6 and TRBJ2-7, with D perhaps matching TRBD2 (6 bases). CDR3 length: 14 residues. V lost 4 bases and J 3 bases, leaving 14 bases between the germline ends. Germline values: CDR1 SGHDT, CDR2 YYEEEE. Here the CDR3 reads CASSPRAGSYEQYF. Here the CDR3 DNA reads TGTGCCAGCAGCCCCAGGGCGGGGAGCTACGAGCAGTACTTC. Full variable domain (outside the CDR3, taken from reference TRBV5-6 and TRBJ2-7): DAGVTQSPTHLIKTRGQQVTLRCSPKSGHDTVSWYQQALGQGPQFIFQYYEEEERQRGNFPDRFSGHQFPNYSSELNVNALLLGDSALYLCASSPRAGSYEQYFGPGTRLTVT.

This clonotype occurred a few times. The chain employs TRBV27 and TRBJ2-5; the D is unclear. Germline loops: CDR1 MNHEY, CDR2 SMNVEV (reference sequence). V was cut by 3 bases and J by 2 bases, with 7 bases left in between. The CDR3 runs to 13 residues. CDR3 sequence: CASSFRIQETQYF. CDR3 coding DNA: TGTGCCAGCAGTTTCCGGATACAAGAGACCCAGTACTTC.

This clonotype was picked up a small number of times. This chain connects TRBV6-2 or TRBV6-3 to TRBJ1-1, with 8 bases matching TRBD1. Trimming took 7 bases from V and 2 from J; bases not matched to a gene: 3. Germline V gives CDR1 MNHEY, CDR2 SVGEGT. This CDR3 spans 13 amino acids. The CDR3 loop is CASKDRENTEAFF. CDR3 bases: TGTGCCAGCAAGGACAGGGAAAACACTGAAGCTTTCTTT.

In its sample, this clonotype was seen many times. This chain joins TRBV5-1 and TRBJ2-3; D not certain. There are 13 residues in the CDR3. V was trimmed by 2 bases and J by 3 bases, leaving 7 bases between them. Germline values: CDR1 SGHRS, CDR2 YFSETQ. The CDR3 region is CASSLLGTDTQYF. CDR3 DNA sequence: TGCGCCAGCAGCTTATTGGGGACAGATACGCAGTATTTT.

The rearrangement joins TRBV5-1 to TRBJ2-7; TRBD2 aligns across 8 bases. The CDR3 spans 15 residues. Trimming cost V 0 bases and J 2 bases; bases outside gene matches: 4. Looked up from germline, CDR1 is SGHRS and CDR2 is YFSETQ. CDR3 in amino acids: CASSLVTSAAYEQYF. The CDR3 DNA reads TGCGCCAGCAGCTTGGTGACTAGCGCAGCCTACGAGCAGTACTTC.

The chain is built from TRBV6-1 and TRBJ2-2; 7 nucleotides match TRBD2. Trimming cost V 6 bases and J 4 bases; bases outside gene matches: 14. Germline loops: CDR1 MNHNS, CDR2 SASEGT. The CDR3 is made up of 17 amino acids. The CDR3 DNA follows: TGTGCCAGCAGCCGCCGGCTGGCGGGGGAGGGCACCGGGGAGCTGTTTTTT. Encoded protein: CASSRRLAGEGTGELFF.

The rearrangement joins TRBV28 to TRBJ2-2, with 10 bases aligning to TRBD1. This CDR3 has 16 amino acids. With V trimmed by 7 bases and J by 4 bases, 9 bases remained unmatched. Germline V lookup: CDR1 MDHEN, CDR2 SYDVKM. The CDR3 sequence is CASTLSGTGATGELFF. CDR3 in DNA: TGTGCCAGCACCCTTAGCGGGACAGGGGCCACCGGGGAGCTGTTTTTT.

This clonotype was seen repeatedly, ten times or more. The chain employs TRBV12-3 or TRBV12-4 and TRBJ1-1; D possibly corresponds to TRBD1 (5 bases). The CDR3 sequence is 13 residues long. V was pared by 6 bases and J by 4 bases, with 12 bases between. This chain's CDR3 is CASSLFGGTEAFF. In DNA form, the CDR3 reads TGTGCCAGCAGCTTATTTGGGGGCACTGAAGCTTTCTTT.

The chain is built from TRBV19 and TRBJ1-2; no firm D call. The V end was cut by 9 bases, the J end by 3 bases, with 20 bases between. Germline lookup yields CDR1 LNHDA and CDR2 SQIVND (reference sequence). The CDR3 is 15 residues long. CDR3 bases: TGTGCCAGCCACGTCCTAGGTGTCGGACACTATGGCTACACCTTC. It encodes CASHVLGVGHYGYTF.

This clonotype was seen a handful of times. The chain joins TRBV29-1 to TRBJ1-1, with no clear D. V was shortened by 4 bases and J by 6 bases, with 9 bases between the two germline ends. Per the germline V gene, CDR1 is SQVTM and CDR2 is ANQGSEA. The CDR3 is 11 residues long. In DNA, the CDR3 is TGCAGCGTTGCAGGTTGGGCTGAAGCTTTCTTT. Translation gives CSVAGWAEAFF.

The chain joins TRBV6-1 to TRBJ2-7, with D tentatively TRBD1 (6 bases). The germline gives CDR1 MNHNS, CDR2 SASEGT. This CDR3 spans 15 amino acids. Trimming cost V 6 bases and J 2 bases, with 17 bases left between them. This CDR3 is CASSLYRDPTYEQYF. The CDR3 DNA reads TGTGCCAGCAGCCTGTACAGGGACCCCACCTACGAGCAGTACTTC.

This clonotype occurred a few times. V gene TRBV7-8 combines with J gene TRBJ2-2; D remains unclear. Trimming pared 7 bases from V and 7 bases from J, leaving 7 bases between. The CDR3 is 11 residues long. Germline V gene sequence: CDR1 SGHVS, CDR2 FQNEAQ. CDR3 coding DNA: TGTGCCAGCAACCTCAGCGGGGAGCTGTTTTTT. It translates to CASNLSGELFF.

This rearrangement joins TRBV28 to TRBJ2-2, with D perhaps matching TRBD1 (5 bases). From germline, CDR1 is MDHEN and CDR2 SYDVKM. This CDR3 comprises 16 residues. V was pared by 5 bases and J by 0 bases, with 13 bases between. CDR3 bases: TGTGCCAGCAGTACCCCAGGGATCGCGAACACCGGGGAGCTGTTTTTT. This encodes CASSTPGIANTGELFF.

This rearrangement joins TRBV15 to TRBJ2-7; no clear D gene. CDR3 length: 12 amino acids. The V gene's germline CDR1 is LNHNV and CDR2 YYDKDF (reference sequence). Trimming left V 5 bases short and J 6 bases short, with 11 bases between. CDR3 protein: CATSPQSLEQYF. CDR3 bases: TGTGCCACCAGCCCACAGTCCCTCGAGCAGTACTTC. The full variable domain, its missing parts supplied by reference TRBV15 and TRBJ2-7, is DAMVIQNPRYQVTQFGKPVTLSCSQTLNHNVMYWYQQKSSQAPKLLFHYYDKDFNNEADTPDNFQSRRPNTSFCFLDIRSPGLGDTAMYLCATSPQSLEQYFGPGTRLTVT.

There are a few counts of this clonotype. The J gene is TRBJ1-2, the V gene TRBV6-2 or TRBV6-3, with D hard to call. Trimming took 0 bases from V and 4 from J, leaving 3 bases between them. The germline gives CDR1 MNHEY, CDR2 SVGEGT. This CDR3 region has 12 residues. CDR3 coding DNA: TGTGCCAGCAGTTACTCATCCTATGGCTACACCTTC. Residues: CASSYSSYGYTF.

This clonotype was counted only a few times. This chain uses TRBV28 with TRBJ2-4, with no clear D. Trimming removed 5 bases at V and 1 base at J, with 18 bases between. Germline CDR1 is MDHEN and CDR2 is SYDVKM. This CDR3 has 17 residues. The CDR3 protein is CASSPTWAASAKNIQYF. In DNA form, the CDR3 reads TGTGCCAGCAGTCCTACATGGGCGGCCTCGGCCAAAAACATTCAGTACTTC.